A selection of T cell receptor beta chains follows, all from one sample in a study of blood T cell repertoires in COVID-19. The table came from immunoSEQ multiplex PCR; TCRdb's copy has only in-frame clones and leaves some out. Counted here are about 260,000 clones, approximately 89% occurring once; the ten biggest clones make up roughly 9.8%. Sequencing was performed on peripheral blood. These receptor sequences come from a man aged 35 to 55 who had recovered from COVID-19. Both conserved end residues are part of each CDR3. Each record gives: D gene, J gene, clone size, V gene, CDR3 DNA, CDR3 protein. A D gene is named only where the DNA matches it firmly. Clone size appears in some rows only: once, few, many, or a class for an expanded clone.

NA TRBJ1-1 NA TRBV6-5 TGTGCCAGCAGTCGTGGGGGCATGAACACTGAAGCTTTCTTT CASSRGGMNTEAFF
NA TRBJ1-1 NA TRBV5-8 TGTGCCAGCAGCTTAGGTTGGAGGACTGAAGCTTTCTTT CASSLGWRTEAFF
TRBD2 TRBJ2-3 NA TRBV5-4 TGTGCCAGCAGCTTGGGACTAGCGGAGGCCACAGATACGCAGTATTTT CASSLGLAEATDTQYF
NA TRBJ2-7 NA TRBV28 TGTGCCAGCGAGGACAATACGAAGGAGCAGTACTTC CASEDNTKEQYF
NA TRBJ2-3 NA TRBV11-2 TGTGCCAGCAGCGCGCGGGTGACGTTGGGGAGTACGCAGTATTTT CASSARVTLGSTQYF
NA TRBJ1-1 few TRBV19 TGTGCCAGTAGGGCGAACACTGAAGCTTTCTTT CASRANTEAFF
NA TRBJ2-7 NA TRBV19 TGTGCCAGTAGTGGCCAACAGGGCTCCTACGAGCAGTACTTC CASSGQQGSYEQYF
NA TRBJ1-3 once TRBV30 TGTGCCTGGACAACAGGGTTCGAGGTTTTCGGAAACACCATATATTTT CAWTTGFEVFGNTIYF
NA TRBJ2-3 NA TRBV6-6 TGTGCCAGCAGTAACCCGGACTATGGCACAGATACGCAGTATTTT CASSNPDYGTDTQYF
NA TRBJ2-3 NA TRBV15 TGTGCCACCAGCAGCGGAAGACTTAGCACAGATACGCAGTATTTT CATSSGRLSTDTQYF
TRBD2 TRBJ2-2 NA TRBV4-3 TGCGCCAGCAGCCAAGGGACTAGCGGGGGGTCGAACACCGGGGAGCTGTTTTTT CASSQGTSGGSNTGELFF
NA TRBJ2-7 NA TRBV5-1 TGCGCCAGCAGCCTGGGTGGAGGGGCCTCCTGGCTCTACGAGCAGTACTTC CASSLGGGASWLYEQYF
NA TRBJ1-3 NA TRBV6-5 TGTGCCAGCAGCCCCGTTTCAGGGGGAAACACCATATATTTT CASSPVSGGNTIYF
TRBD1 TRBJ2-1 NA TRBV9 TGTGCCAGCAGCGTAGCCGAAGGGGGCTTCAATGAGCAGTTCTTC CASSVAEGGFNEQFF
NA TRBJ1-5 once TRBV29-1 TGCAGCGTTGTTGGTAGTCCCAATCAGCCCCAGCATTTT CSVVGSPNQPQHF
TRBD2 TRBJ2-7 NA TRBV2 TGTGCCACCCAGAAGGGGAGGGGCTACGAGCAGTACTTC CATQKGRGYEQYF
TRBD2 TRBJ2-7 NA TRBV9 TGTGCCAGCAGCCCGAGGACTAGCGGGACCTACGAGCAGTACTTC CASSPRTSGTYEQYF
NA TRBJ1-5 NA TRBV11-2 TGTGCCAGCAGCAGAGAGGGAGTCCTTGGCAATCAGCCCCAGCATTTT CASSREGVLGNQPQHF
NA TRBJ2-3 NA TRBV29-1 TGCAGCGTTAGGGGACTTAGCACAGATACGCAGTATTTT CSVRGLSTDTQYF
NA TRBJ2-7 NA TRBV6-5 TGTGCCAGCAGCCGCGGGTCTACCTACGAGCAGTACTTC CASSRGSTYEQYF
TRBD1 TRBJ2-7 NA TRBV10-3 TGTGCCATCAGTGGGGGACAGGGGACCTACGAGCAGTACTTC CAISGGQGTYEQYF
TRBD1 TRBJ1-5 NA TRBV4-1 TGCGCCAGCAGCCAGGGGACAGGGTTTACTCAGCCCCAGCATTTT CASSQGTGFTQPQHF
NA TRBJ1-1 NA TRBV18 TGTGCCAGCTCCGGCCAAGGGGCTTGGACTGAAGCTTTCTTT CASSGQGAWTEAFF
TRBD1 TRBJ1-1 NA TRBV30 TGTGCCTGGAGTGTCGGGACAGGGAGGCACACTGAAGCTTTCTTT CAWSVGTGRHTEAFF
TRBD1 TRBJ2-1 NA TRBV29-1 TGCAGCGTTACCGACAGGGGCCCCCCTGAGCAGTTCTTC CSVTDRGPPEQFF
TRBD1 TRBJ1-5 few TRBV19 TGTGCCAGTAGTATTAAAGACAGGGGGTACTGGCAGCCCCAGCATTTT CASSIKDRGYWQPQHF
TRBD2 TRBJ2-3 NA TRBV5-1 TGCGCCAGCAGCCCATTGACTAGCGGGGTTAGCACAGATACGCAGTATTTT CASSPLTSGVSTDTQYF
NA TRBJ2-1 once TRBV6-5 TGTGCCAGCAGGCGGGGACGGGGCGAGAGGAATGAGCAGTTCTTC CASRRGRGERNEQFF
NA TRBJ2-2 NA TRBV5-1 TGCGCCAGCAGCTTGACTCAAAACACCGGGGAGCTGTTTTTT CASSLTQNTGELFF
NA TRBJ1-3 once TRBV5-1 TGCGCCAGCAGCTTGGGAGACAAGGGGTATGGCACCATATATTTT CASSLGDKGYGTIYF
TRBD2 TRBJ2-5 NA TRBV9 TGTGCCAGCAGCGTTTCTAGCGGGGGGCTCCAAGAGACCCAGTACTTC CASSVSSGGLQETQYF
TRBD2 TRBJ2-1 once TRBV5-1 TGCGCCAGCAGCTTGGGCCGGCTAGCGGATAGGAATGAGCAGTTCTTC CASSLGRLADRNEQFF
NA TRBJ1-1 NA TRBV12-3/TRBV12-4 TGTGCCAGCAGCATTAGACAGAATAGAGAAGCTTTCTTT CASSIRQNREAFF
NA TRBJ1-1 NA TRBV27 TGTGCCAGCAGTTACAGGGACATGAACACTGAAGCTTTCTTT CASSYRDMNTEAFF
NA TRBJ2-5 NA TRBV20-1 TGCAGTGCTAGTCCCCTCGGGACCCAGTACTTC CSASPLGTQYF
NA TRBJ2-7 NA TRBV12-3/TRBV12-4 TGTGCCAGCAGTTTGGGGGCTACCTACGAGCAGTACTTC CASSLGATYEQYF
TRBD1 TRBJ1-2 NA TRBV29-1 TGCAGCGTACCATTGGCTGGGACAGGGTCAAGTAGGGGCTACACCTTC CSVPLAGTGSSRGYTF
NA TRBJ1-2 NA TRBV4-3 TGCGCCAGCAGCCAACAGGGAGGAGGCTACACCTTC CASSQQGGGYTF
TRBD1 TRBJ2-1 NA TRBV25-1 TGTGCCAGCGTACAATCCGGGACAGGGTATGAGCAGTTCTTC CASVQSGTGYEQFF
TRBD2 TRBJ2-3 NA TRBV10-1 TGCGCCAGCAGTGGGGGGACTAGCGGGGGCCTCAGCACAGATACGCAGTATTTT CASSGGTSGGLSTDTQYF
TRBD1 TRBJ2-4 NA TRBV2 TGTGCCAGCAGTGATTGGGGACAGGGGGGAGACATTCAGTACTTC CASSDWGQGGDIQYF